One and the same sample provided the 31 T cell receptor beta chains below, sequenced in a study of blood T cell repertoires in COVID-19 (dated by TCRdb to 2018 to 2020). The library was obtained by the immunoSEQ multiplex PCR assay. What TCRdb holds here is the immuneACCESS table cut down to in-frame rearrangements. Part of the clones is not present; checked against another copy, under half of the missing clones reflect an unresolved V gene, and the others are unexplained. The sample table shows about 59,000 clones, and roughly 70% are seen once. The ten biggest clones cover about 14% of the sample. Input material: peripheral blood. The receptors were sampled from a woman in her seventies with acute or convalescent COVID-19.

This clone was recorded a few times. In DNA, the CDR3 is TGCGCCAGCAGCTTGGGTGGACAGGGTCCCATGGACACCATATATTTT. Protein sequence: CASSLGGQGPMDTIYF. The genes are TRBV5-1 and TRBJ1-3; 8 bases map to TRBD1. The CDR3 totals 16 residues. CDR1 SGHRS and CDR2 YFSETQ come from the germline V gene. J gave up 8 bases and V 0 bases, and 10 bases lay outside the gene matches.

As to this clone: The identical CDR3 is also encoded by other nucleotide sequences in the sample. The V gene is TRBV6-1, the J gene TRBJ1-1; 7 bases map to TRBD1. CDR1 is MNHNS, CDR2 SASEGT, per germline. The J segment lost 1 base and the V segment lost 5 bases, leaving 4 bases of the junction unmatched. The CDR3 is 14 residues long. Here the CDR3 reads CASSWGQRNTEAFF. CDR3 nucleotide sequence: TGTGCCAGCAGTTGGGGACAGCGGAACACTGAAGCTTTCTTT.

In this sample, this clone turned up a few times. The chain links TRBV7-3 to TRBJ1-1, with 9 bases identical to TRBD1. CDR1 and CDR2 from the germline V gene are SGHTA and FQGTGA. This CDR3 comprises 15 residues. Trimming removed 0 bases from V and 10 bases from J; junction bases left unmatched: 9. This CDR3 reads CASSLTPGQGMGAFF. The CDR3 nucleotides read TGTGCCAGCAGCTTAACGCCGGGACAGGGAATGGGAGCTTTCTTT.

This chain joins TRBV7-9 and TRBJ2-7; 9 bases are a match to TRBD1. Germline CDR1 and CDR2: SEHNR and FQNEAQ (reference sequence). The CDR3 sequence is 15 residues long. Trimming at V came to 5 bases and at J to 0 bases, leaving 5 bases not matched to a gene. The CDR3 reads CASSGTGISSYEQYV. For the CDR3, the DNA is TGTGCCAGCAGCGGGACAGGGATTAGCTCCTACGAGCAGTACGTC.

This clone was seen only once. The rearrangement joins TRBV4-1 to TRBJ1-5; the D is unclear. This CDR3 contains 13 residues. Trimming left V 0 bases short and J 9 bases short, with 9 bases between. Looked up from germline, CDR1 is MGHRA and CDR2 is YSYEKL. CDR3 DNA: TGCGCCAGCAGCCAAGAGTCGGGTTCGCCCCAGCATTTT. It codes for CASSQESGSPQHF.

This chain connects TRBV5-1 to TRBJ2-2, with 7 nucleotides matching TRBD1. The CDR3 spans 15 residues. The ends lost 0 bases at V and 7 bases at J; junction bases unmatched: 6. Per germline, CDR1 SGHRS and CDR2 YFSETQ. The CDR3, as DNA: TGCGCCAGCAGCTTGGTTGAGGGGGCGATCGGGGAGCTGTTTTTT. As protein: CASSLVEGAIGELFF.

CDR3 residues: CASSLEPQGSNEKLFF. CDR3 nucleotides: TGCGCCAGCAGCTTGGAACCCCAGGGGTCAAATGAAAAACTGTTTTTT. The chain uses TRBV5-1 and TRBJ1-4, with D possibly TRBD1 on 6 matching bases. The CDR3 is 16 amino acids. The germline V gene has CDR1 SGHRS and CDR2 YFSETQ. Trimming left V 0 bases short and J 5 bases short, with 14 bases between.

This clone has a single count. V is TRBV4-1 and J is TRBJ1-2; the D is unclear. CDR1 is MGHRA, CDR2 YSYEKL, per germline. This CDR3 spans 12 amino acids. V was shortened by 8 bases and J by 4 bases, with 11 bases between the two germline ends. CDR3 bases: TGCGCCAGCCTCGGGGTTGGCTATGGCTACACCTTC. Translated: CASLGVGYGYTF.

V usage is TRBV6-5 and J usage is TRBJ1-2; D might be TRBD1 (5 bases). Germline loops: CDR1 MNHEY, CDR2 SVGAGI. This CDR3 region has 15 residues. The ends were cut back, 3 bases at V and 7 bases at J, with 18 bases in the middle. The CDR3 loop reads CASSYSGGIRGGYTF. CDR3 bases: TGTGCCAGCAGTTATTCTGGGGGGATTCGTGGTGGCTACACCTTC.

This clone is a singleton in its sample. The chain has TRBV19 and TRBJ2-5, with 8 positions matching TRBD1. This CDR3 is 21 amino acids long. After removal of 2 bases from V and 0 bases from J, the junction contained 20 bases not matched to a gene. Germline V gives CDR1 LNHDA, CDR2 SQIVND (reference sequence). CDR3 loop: CASSILGTGFSKGVYQETQYF. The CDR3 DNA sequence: TGTGCCAGTAGTATATTGGGGACAGGCTTCTCTAAGGGGGTGTACCAAGAGACCCAGTACTTC.

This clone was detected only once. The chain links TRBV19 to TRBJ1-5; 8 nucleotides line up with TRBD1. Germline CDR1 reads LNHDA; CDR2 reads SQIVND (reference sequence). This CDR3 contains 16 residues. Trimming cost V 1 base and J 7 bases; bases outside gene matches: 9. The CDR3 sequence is CASSIVFGQGAQPQHF. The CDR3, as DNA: TGTGCCAGTAGTATAGTTTTCGGGCAGGGGGCACAGCCCCAGCATTTT.

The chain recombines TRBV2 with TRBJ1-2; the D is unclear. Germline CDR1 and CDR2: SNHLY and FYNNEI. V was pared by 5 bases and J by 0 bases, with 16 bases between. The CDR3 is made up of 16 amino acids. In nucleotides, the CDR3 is TGTGCCAGCAGTTCCCCGACTCCGGGTACTAACTATGGCTACACCTTC. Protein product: CASSSPTPGTNYGYTF.

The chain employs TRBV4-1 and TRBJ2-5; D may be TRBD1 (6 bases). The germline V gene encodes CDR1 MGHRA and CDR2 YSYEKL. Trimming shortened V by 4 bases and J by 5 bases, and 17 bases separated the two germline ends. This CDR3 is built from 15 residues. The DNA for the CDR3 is TGCGCCAGCAGCCGGGGATTACAGGGATCGGAGACCCAGTACTTC. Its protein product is CASSRGLQGSETQYF.

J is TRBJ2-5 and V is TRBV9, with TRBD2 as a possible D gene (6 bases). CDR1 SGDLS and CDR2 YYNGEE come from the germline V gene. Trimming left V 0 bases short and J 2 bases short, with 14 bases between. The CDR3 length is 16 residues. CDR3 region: CASSVASVDSQETQYF. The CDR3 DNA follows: TGTGCCAGCAGCGTAGCTAGCGTCGACAGTCAAGAGACCCAGTACTTC. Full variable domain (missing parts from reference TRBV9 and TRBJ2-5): DSGVTQTPKHLITATGQRVTLRCSPRSGDLSVYWYQQSLDQGLQFLIQYYNGEERAKGNILERFSAQQFPDLHSELNLSSLELGDSALYFCASSVASVDSQETQYFGPGTRLLVL.

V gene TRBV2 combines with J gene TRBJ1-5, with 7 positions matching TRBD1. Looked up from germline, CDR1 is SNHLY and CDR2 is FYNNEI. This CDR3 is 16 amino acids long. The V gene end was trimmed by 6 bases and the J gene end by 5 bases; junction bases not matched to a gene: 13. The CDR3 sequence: CASRGTLTGTDQPQHF. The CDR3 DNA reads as TGTGCCAGCAGGGGAACGTTGACAGGGACCGATCAGCCCCAGCATTTT.

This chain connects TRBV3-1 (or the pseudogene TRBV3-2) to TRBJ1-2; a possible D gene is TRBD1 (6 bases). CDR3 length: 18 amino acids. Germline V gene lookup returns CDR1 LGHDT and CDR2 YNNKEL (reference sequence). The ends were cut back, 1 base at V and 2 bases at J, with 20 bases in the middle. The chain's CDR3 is CASSQVYYEQTGNYGYTF. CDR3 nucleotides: TGTGCCAGCAGCCAAGTGTATTACGAACAAACAGGGAACTATGGCTACACCTTC.

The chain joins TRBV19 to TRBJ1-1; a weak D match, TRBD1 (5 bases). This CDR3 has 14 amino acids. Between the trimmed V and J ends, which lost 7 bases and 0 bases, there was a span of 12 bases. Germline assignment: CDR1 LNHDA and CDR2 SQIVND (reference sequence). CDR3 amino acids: CASIRRGMNTEAFF. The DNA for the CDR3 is TGTGCCAGTATCCGGAGGGGCATGAACACTGAAGCTTTCTTT.

The CDR3 region is CSVGETHYGYTF. Written as DNA, the CDR3 is TGCAGCGTTGGGGAGACACACTATGGCTACACCTTC. The genes are TRBV29-1 and TRBJ1-2; D call uncertain. CDR3 length equals 12 residues. Trimming left V 4 bases short and J 3 bases short, with 9 bases between. Germline V gene lookup returns CDR1 SQVTM and CDR2 ANQGSEA. The complete variable domain, with remaining parts taken from reference TRBV29-1 and TRBJ1-2, reads SAVISQKPSRDICQRGTSLTIQCQVDSQVTMMFWYRQQPGQSLTLIATANQGSEATYESGFVIDKFPISRPNLTFSTLTVSNMSPEDSSIYLCSVGETHYGYTFGSGTRLTVV.

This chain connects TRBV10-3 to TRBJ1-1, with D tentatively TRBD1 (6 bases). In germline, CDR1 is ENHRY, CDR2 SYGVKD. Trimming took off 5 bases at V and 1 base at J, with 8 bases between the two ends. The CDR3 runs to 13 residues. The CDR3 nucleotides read TGTGCCATCAGTAGGACAGAGAACACTGAAGCTTTCTTT. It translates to CAISRTENTEAFF.

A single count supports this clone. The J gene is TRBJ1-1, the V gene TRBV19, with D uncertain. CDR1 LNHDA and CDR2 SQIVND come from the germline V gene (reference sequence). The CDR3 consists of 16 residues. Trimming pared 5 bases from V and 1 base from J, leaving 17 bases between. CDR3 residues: CASSAPREGKNTEAFF. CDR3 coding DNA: TGTGCCAGTAGTGCTCCTCGGGAAGGGAAGAACACTGAAGCTTTCTTT.

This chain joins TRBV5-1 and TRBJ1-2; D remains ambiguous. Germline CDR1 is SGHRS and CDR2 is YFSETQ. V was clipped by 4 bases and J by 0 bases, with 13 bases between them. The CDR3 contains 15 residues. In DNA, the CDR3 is TGCGCCAGCAGCCCTGAGGGATTTACTAACTATGGCTACACCTTC. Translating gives CASSPEGFTNYGYTF.

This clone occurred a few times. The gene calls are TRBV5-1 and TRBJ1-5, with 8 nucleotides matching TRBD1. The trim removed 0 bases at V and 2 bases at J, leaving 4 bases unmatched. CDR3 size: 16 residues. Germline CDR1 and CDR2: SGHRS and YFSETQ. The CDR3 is CASSLGGTGGNQPQHF. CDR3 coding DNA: TGCGCCAGCAGCTTGGGAGGGACAGGCGGCAATCAGCCCCAGCATTTT.

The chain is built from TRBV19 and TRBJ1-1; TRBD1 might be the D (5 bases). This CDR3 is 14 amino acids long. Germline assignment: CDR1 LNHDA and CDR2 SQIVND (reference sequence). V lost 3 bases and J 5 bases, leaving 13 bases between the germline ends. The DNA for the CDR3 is TGTGCCAGTAGTATTAGGGTAGCAGGGACTGAAGCTTTCTTT. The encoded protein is CASSIRVAGTEAFF.

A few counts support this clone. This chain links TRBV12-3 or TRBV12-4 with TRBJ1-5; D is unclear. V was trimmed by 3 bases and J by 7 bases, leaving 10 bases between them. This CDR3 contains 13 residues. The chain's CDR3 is CASSFTREQPQHF. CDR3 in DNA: TGTGCCAGCAGTTTTACGAGGGAGCAGCCCCAGCATTTT.

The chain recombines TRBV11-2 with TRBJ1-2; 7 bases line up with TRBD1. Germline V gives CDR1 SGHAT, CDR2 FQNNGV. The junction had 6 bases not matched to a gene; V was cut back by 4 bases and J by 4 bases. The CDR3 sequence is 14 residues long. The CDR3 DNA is TGTGCCAGCAGCTCAGGACAGGCCCTCTATGGCTACACCTTC. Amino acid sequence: CASSSGQALYGYTF.

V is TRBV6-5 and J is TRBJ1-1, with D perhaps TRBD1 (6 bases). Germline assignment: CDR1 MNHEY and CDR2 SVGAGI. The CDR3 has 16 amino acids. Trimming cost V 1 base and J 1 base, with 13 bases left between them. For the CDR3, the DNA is TGTGCCAGCAGTTACTTCCCGGGACATCAGAACACTGAAGCTTTCTTT. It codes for CASSYFPGHQNTEAFF.

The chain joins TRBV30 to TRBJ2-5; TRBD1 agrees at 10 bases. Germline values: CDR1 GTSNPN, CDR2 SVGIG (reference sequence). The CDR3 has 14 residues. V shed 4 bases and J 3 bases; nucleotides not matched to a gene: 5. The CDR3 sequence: CAWTLGQGKETQYF. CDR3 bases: TGTGCCTGGACCCTGGGACAGGGGAAAGAGACCCAGTACTTC.

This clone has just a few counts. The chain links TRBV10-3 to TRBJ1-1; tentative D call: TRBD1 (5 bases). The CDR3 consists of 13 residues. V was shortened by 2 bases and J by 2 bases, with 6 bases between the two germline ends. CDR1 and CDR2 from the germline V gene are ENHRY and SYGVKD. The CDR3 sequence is CAISETGNTEAFF. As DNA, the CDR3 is TGTGCCATCAGTGAGACAGGTAACACTGAAGCTTTCTTT.

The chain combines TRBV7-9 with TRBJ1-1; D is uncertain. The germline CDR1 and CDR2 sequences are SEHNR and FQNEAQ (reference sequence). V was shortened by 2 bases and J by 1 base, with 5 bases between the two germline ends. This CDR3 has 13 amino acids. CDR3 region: CASSLTGNTEAFF. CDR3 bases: TGTGCCAGCAGCTTAACGGGGAACACTGAAGCTTTCTTT. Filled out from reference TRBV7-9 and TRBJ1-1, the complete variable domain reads DTGVSQNPRHKITKRGQNVTFRCDPISEHNRLYWYRQTLGQGPEFLTYFQNEAQLEKSRLLSDRFSAERPKGSFSTLEIQRTEQGDSAMYLCASSLTGNTEAFFGQGTRLTVV.

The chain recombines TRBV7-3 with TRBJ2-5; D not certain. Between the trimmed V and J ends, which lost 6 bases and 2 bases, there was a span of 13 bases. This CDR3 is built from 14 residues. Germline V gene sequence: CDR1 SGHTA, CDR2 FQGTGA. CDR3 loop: CASSITSGQETQYF. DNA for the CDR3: TGTGCCAGCAGTATAACGTCAGGTCAAGAGACCCAGTACTTC. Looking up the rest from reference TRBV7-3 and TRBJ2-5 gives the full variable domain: GAGVSQTPSNKVTEKGKYVELRCDPISGHTALYWYRQSLGQGPEFLIYFQGTGAADDSGLPNDRFFAVRPEGSVSTLKIQRTERGDSAVYLCASSITSGQETQYFGPGTRLLVL.

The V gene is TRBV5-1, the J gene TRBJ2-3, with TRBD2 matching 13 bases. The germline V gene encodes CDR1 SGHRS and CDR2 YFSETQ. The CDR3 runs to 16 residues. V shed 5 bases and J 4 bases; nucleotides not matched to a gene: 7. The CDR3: CASRGTSGEWADTQYF. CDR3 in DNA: TGCGCCAGCAGGGGGACTAGCGGGGAGTGGGCAGATACGCAGTATTTT.